This T cell receptor beta chain was sequenced during a study of T cell responses to AZD1222 COVID-19 vaccine. Findings and limits, study-wide: It should be noted that donors were predominantly white British and more often female, and clonal diversity was possibly underestimated. Spike-specific TCR breadth and depth were elevated following two AZD1222 doses.

Only in-frame clones appear in the TCRdb table, and some are missing; sequencing was by immunoSEQ multiplex PCR. The sample yields roughly 150,000 clones, roughly 91% seen once. The germline V and J ends were trimmed by 4 bases and 2 bases, with 5 bases remaining between them. The CDR3 sequence is 12 residues long. Per the germline V gene, CDR1 is SEHNR and CDR2 is FQNEAQ (reference sequence). Concerning this clone itself: Its antigen is as yet unknown.

The sample in question was peripheral blood, obtained on day 0 of AZD1222 vaccination. This clonotype originated in an adult in good health. This rearrangement joins TRBV7-9 to TRBJ2-5, with D uncertain. CDR3 region: CASSSWQETQYF. CDR3 in DNA: TGTGCCAGCAGCTCTTGGCAAGAGACCCAGTACTTC.